This record concerns one T cell receptor beta chain sequence. Its antigen is unidentified. Trimming cost V 6 bases and J 0 bases; bases outside gene matches: 13. Germline V lookup: CDR1 MNHEY, CDR2 SVGEGT. There are 18 residues in the CDR3. The data are from a study of post-analysis software for immune sequencing data. In the study overall: The cohort encompassed relapsing-remitting, secondary progressive and progressive-relapsing multiple sclerosis disease courses. Findings and limits, study-wide: With TRBV5-6, TRBV5-1 and TRBV20-1 included, about 5 TRBV segments were more frequent in patients than in controls. Significantly lower normalized Chao1 diversity was seen in multiple sclerosis patients than in controls. F measure clustering grouped samples strongly by preparation batch.

Unique molecular identifiers tagged the TCR beta cDNA libraries. T cells numbering about 0.85 to 11 million yielded cDNA molecules that totaled about 500,000. TCRdb itself ran the PCR reads through MiXCR, one entry per CDR3 protein. The table includes about 540,000 distinct CDR3 sequences, 30% to 40% detected once. This receptor was identified in a girl younger than 18 with multiple sclerosis. This chain links TRBV6-2 or TRBV6-3 with TRBJ1-4, with 7 positions matching TRBD1. The sequencing sample was made of blood. DNA for the CDR3: TGTGCCAGCAGGGCCCGGGACAGATTTTTTGCAACTAATGAAAAACTGTTTTTT. Its protein is CASRARDRFFATNEKLFF.